The 23 T cell receptor beta chains given below trace back to one sample, sequenced in a study of blood T cell repertoires in COVID-19. Libraries were prepared by immunoSEQ multiplex PCR; TCRdb keeps only in-frame clonotypes and omits some of them. The sample has tens of thousands of clones, about four fifths seen once. The sequenced sample consisted of peripheral blood. These receptors originate from an older man with active or convalescent COVID-19.

Only one count was recorded for this clone. The genes are TRBV27 and TRBJ2-1; the match to TRBD1 covers 7 bases. The CDR3 spans 14 residues. V lost 8 bases, J lost 9 bases, and 13 bases stayed unmatched. Germline V gives CDR1 MNHEY, CDR2 SMNVEV (reference sequence). The CDR3 sequence: CASGPTGTVSEQFF. CDR3 sequence (DNA): TGTGCCAGCGGACCGACTGGGACAGTGAGTGAGCAGTTCTTC.

This rearrangement joins TRBV7-3 to TRBJ2-5; no firm D call. From germline, CDR1 is SGHTA and CDR2 FQGTGA. V was shortened by 5 bases and J by 3 bases, with 16 bases between the two germline ends. CDR3 length: 15 residues. The DNA for the CDR3 is TGTGCCAGCAGCCTTACTTCTAGTGCCAAAGAGACCCAGTACTTC. Its translation: CASSLTSSAKETQYF.

This chain links TRBV7-8 with TRBJ2-1, with TRBD2 matching over 12 bases. The ends lost 4 bases at V and 7 bases at J; junction bases unmatched: 11. Germline V lookup: CDR1 SGHVS, CDR2 FQNEAQ. There are 17 residues in the CDR3. CDR3 sequence: CASSSTMTSGSRNEQFF. The CDR3 DNA reads TGTGCCAGCAGCTCGACGATGACTAGCGGGAGTCGTAATGAGCAGTTCTTC.

The V call is TRBV27, the J call TRBJ2-5, with 8 bases fitting TRBD1. V trimming: 5 bases; J trimming: 5 bases; junction bases outside the gene matches: 10. The CDR3 loop spans 15 amino acids. The germline gives CDR1 MNHEY, CDR2 SMNVEV (reference sequence). Written as DNA, the CDR3 is TGTGCCAGCAGTCCTCGTCCTCAGGGGGCCGAGACCCAGTACTTC. It codes for CASSPRPQGAETQYF.

The chain combines TRBV27 with TRBJ2-6; TRBD1 might be the D (6 bases). Germline V gives CDR1 MNHEY, CDR2 SMNVEV (reference sequence). Trimming took off 3 bases at V and 1 base at J, with 16 bases between the two ends. This CDR3 is 18 amino acids long. The CDR3 DNA follows: TGTGCCAGCAGTTTCCTGACAGGTGGTTCTTCTGGGGCCAACGTCCTGACTTTC. Translating gives CASSFLTGGSSGANVLTF.

This chain joins TRBV19 and TRBJ2-5, with TRBD1 as a possible D gene (7 bases). Germline CDR1 LNHDA, CDR2 SQIVND (reference sequence). Deletions cut 5 bases from V and 1 base from J, with 17 bases between. The CDR3 totals 16 residues. The CDR3 sequence is CASSPPAGGFQETQYF. CDR3 nucleotide sequence: TGTGCCAGTAGTCCCCCCGCAGGGGGGTTCCAAGAGACCCAGTACTTC.

The chain combines TRBV28 with TRBJ1-1; 8 nucleotides line up with TRBD1. V shed 3 bases and J 4 bases; nucleotides not matched to a gene: 7. The CDR3 covers 15 residues. Germline V gives CDR1 MDHEN, CDR2 SYDVKM. Here the CDR3 reads CASSFPGQGGTEAFF. In DNA, the CDR3 is TGTGCCAGCAGTTTCCCCGGACAGGGAGGCACTGAAGCTTTCTTT.

As regards this clone: At one end the junction does not follow the germline gene, possibly because of a read error. V gene TRBV28 combines with J gene TRBJ2-3; 7 bases match TRBD2. The CDR3 runs to 12 residues. CDR1 and CDR2 from the germline V gene are MDHEN and SYDVKM. CDR3 sequence: CASSPPRLAGLF. As DNA, the CDR3 is TGTGCCAGCAGCCCCCCCCGACTAGCTGGGCTGTTT.

The genes are TRBV29-1 and TRBJ2-3; no clear D gene. V was pared by 6 bases and J by 3 bases, with 10 bases between. Germline CDR1 is SQVTM and CDR2 is ANQGSEA. The CDR3 runs to 12 residues. CDR3 in DNA: TGCAGCGTCTCGGTGTCGACAGATACGCAGTATTTT. Residues: CSVSVSTDTQYF.

CDR3 bases: TGTGCCAGCAGTGCTACAGGGTTGACTGAAGCTTTCTTT. Translating it yields CASSATGLTEAFF. The rearrangement links TRBV6-2 or TRBV6-3 to TRBJ1-1, with a tentative D call TRBD1 (6 bases). Trimming removed 5 bases at V and 5 bases at J, with 12 bases between. The CDR3 is made up of 13 amino acids. The germline V gene encodes CDR1 MNHEY and CDR2 SVGEGT.

The chain is built from TRBV28 and TRBJ2-3; the D gene is possibly TRBD2 (6 bases). V was shortened by 2 bases and J by 6 bases, with 12 bases between the two germline ends. Germline V lookup: CDR1 MDHEN, CDR2 SYDVKM. This CDR3 region has 14 residues. The chain's CDR3 is CASSLGRDVDTQYF. In nucleotides, the CDR3 is TGTGCCAGCAGTTTAGGGCGGGATGTCGATACGCAGTATTTT.

The chain has TRBV19 and TRBJ2-3; TRBD2 aligns across 8 bases. The V segment lost 11 bases and the J segment 0 bases; nucleotides outside the gene matches: 19. The CDR3 contains 18 residues. The V gene's germline CDR1 is LNHDA and CDR2 SQIVND (reference sequence). This CDR3 reads CASRGGLAGAASTDTQYF. Written as DNA, the CDR3 is TGTGCCTCACGAGGTGGGCTAGCGGGTGCCGCTAGCACAGATACGCAGTATTTT.

The V gene is TRBV20-1, the J gene TRBJ2-5; TRBD2 aligns across 13 bases. The V gene end was trimmed by 3 bases and the J gene end by 5 bases; junction bases not matched to a gene: 9. Germline CDR1 reads DFQATT; CDR2 reads SNEGSKA (reference sequence). The CDR3 has 16 amino acids. The DNA for the CDR3 is TGCAGTGCTAGTGGACTAGCGGGAGCCCTTCGGGAGACCCAGTACTTC. Protein sequence: CSASGLAGALRETQYF.

The J gene is TRBJ2-7, the V gene TRBV9; TRBD2 agrees at 7 bases. The J segment lost 2 bases and the V segment lost 4 bases, leaving 9 bases of the junction unmatched. There are 15 residues in the CDR3. Germline V gene data show CDR1 as SGDLS and CDR2 as YYNGEE. The CDR3 region is CASSFRSAGPYEQYF. The CDR3 DNA is TGTGCCAGCAGCTTTCGGTCAGCGGGACCCTACGAGCAGTACTTC.

The chain uses TRBV28 and TRBJ2-1, with 7 bases lining up with TRBD2. The CDR3 runs to 16 residues. Germline V gene data show CDR1 as MDHEN and CDR2 as SYDVKM. Germline trimming cut 10 bases from V and 4 bases from J; bases unmatched to any gene: 16. This CDR3 reads CAIRTSSGDFYNEQFF. For the CDR3, the DNA is TGTGCCATCCGAACTTCTAGCGGAGACTTTTACAATGAGCAGTTCTTC.

V gene TRBV5-1 combines with J gene TRBJ2-7; D possibly corresponds to TRBD1 (6 bases). Trimming pared 4 bases from V and 6 bases from J, leaving 23 bases between. Germline CDR1 reads SGHRS; CDR2 reads YFSETQ. This CDR3 is 16 amino acids long. CDR3 sequence reads: CASSSTDQGLTAEQYF. The CDR3, as DNA: TGCGCCAGCAGCAGCACGGATCAGGGGCTGACGGCCGAGCAGTACTTC. Full variable domain (remainder filled in from reference TRBV5-1 and TRBJ2-7): KAGVTQTPRYLIKTRGQQVTLSCSPISGHRSVSWYQQTPGQGLQFLFEYFSETQRNKGNFPGRFSGRQFSNSRSEMNVSTLELGDSALYLCASSSTDQGLTAEQYFGPGTRLTVT.

The genes are TRBV15 and TRBJ2-5, with 10 bases identical to TRBD1. Looked up from germline, CDR1 is LNHNV and CDR2 is YYDKDF (reference sequence). V trimming: 5 bases; J trimming: 4 bases; junction bases outside the gene matches: 7. The CDR3 consists of 15 residues. This CDR3 reads CATSFQTGGGETQYF. CDR3 nucleotide sequence: TGTGCCACCAGCTTTCAGACAGGGGGCGGAGAGACCCAGTACTTC.

V and J are TRBV10-3 and TRBJ1-1, with 7 bases matching TRBD1. With V trimmed by 3 bases and J by 4 bases, 8 bases remained unmatched. In germline, CDR1 is ENHRY, CDR2 SYGVKD. This CDR3 comprises 15 residues. CDR3 coding DNA: TGTGCCATCAGTGACTCCCTCGGGACAGTCACTGAAGCTTTCTTT. Protein sequence: CAISDSLGTVTEAFF.

This clone was seen more than once but under ten times. The chain has TRBV7-2 and TRBJ2-2; TRBD2 aligns across 11 bases. Germline assignment: CDR1 SGHTA and CDR2 FQGNSA. The V segment lost 5 bases and the J segment 1 base; nucleotides outside the gene matches: 12. This CDR3 is 19 amino acids long. The DNA of the CDR3 is TGTGCCAGCAGCCCAGGCCGACTAGCGGGGAGTGTGAACACCGGGGAGCTGTTTTTT. Its translation is CASSPGRLAGSVNTGELFF.

J is TRBJ1-5 and V is TRBV27; D perhaps matches TRBD1 (5 bases). Germline CDR1 is MNHEY and CDR2 is SMNVEV (reference sequence). There are 15 residues in the CDR3. The V end was cut by 5 bases, the J end by 5 bases, with 16 bases between. CDR3 sequence (DNA): TGTGCCAGCAGTACCACCAGGGAGGGAGATCAGCCCCAGCATTTT. Protein sequence: CASSTTREGDQPQHF.

The V gene is TRBV5-4, the J gene TRBJ2-1; TRBD2 agrees at 13 bases. The CDR3 is 16 amino acids. CDR1 is SGHNT and CDR2 is YYREEE in the germline V gene (reference sequence). Losses at the gene ends were 2 bases for V and 8 bases for J; bases not matched to a gene: 7. CDR3 in amino acids: CASSLPGTSGTDEQFF. The DNA of the CDR3 is TGTGCCAGCAGCTTACCCGGGACTAGCGGGACGGATGAGCAGTTCTTC.

The genes are TRBV10-3 and TRBJ2-7; 11 bases align to TRBD2. This CDR3 region has 14 residues. Losses at the gene ends were 5 bases for V and 7 bases for J; bases not matched to a gene: 7. Germline V gives CDR1 ENHRY, CDR2 SYGVKD. CDR3 loop: CAISSPASGGEQYF. For the CDR3, the DNA is TGTGCCATCAGTTCCCCCGCTAGCGGGGGGGAGCAGTACTTC.

This clone was counted between two and nine times. The gene calls are TRBV7-9 and TRBJ2-7; D call uncertain. Trimming pared 1 base from V and 6 bases from J, leaving 10 bases between. Germline-derived CDR1 and CDR2 are SEHNR and FQNEAQ (reference sequence). This CDR3 has 13 residues. The CDR3 here is CASSLDTSGEQYF. DNA of the CDR3: TGTGCCAGCAGCTTAGACACCTCGGGCGAGCAGTACTTC.